A selection of T cell receptor beta chains follows, all from one sample in a study of PD-1 blockade in classical Hodgkin lymphoma. Assay used: immunoSEQ multiplex PCR; TCRdb lists only in-frame clones, some missing. The data show approximately 14,000 clones, with about 86% seen just once and over 4% held by the top ten. The sequencing used peripheral blood mononuclear cells (PBMCs), collected at baseline. The receptors originated from a human donor with classical Hodgkin lymphoma. The CDR3 runs from the conserved cysteine through the conserved F or W. D genes are given only for firm matches. Size is stated for part of the rows, as once, few or many counts, or as a class when the clone is expanded.

clone_size | j_call | d_call | v_call | cdr3_nt | cdr3_aa
- | TRBJ2-7 | - | TRBV28 | TGTGCCAGCAGTTTCTATGGGGGCTACGAGCAGTACTTC | CASSFYGGYEQYF
- | TRBJ1-1 | - | TRBV27 | TGTGCCAGCAGTTTATCCAGACTGGACACGAACACTGAAGCTTTCTTT | CASSLSRLDTNTEAFF
once | TRBJ2-2 | TRBD2 | TRBV9 | TGTGCCAGCAGCGCCCCTCTTAGCGGGGGGTATCCCGGGGAGCTGTTTTTT | CASSAPLSGGYPGELFF
- | TRBJ1-2 | - | TRBV11-3 | TGTGCCAGCAGCCTTCGGCACAGGGCGGTTTATGGCTACACCTTC | CASSLRHRAVYGYTF
- | TRBJ1-5 | - | TRBV28 | TGTGCCAGCAGTTTACAGGGCGACAATCAGCCCCAGCATTTT | CASSLQGDNQPQHF
- | TRBJ2-1 | TRBD1 | TRBV2 | TGTGCCAGCAGTGACCAGGGACAGGGCTACAATGAGCAGTTCTTC | CASSDQGQGYNEQFF
once | TRBJ2-2 | - | TRBV5-1 | TGCGCCAGCAGCCCCTCAGAATCCACCGGGGAGCTGTTTTTT | CASSPSESTGELFF
- | TRBJ1-1 | - | TRBV5-1 | TGCGCCAGCAGCTCCGGGGTGAACACTGAAGCTTTCTTT | CASSSGVNTEAFF
once | TRBJ1-1 | - | TRBV30 | TGTGCCACCCAGCCACAGAACACTGAAGCTTTCTTT | CATQPQNTEAFF
- | TRBJ1-5 | - | TRBV4-3 | TGCGCCAGCAGCAATGAATGGGGGAGTAGCAATCAGCCCCAGCATTTT | CASSNEWGSSNQPQHF
few | TRBJ1-2 | - | TRBV2 | TGTGCCAGCAGTGGGCAGGGTAATGGCTACACCTTC | CASSGQGNGYTF
- | TRBJ2-1 | TRBD1 | TRBV28 | TGTGCCAGCAATTTACAGGGGACAAGGCAGTTCTTC | CASNLQGTRQFF
- | TRBJ1-1 | - | TRBV7-3 | TGTGCCAGCAGCTCGGACATGAACACTGAAGCTTTCTTT | CASSSDMNTEAFF
- | TRBJ2-7 | - | TRBV10-3 | TGTGCCATCAGTGGGACGGCTTACGAGCAGTACTTC | CAISGTAYEQYF
- | TRBJ2-3 | - | TRBV2 | TGTGCCAGCAGTGAAGATTCCTTCCCGGATACGCAGTATTTT | CASSEDSFPDTQYF
- | TRBJ2-5 | - | TRBV5-1 | TGCGCCAGCAGCTTGGTTGTGAGAGGCCAGATGCAAGAGACCCAGTACTTC | CASSLVVRGQMQETQYF
- | TRBJ1-1 | TRBD1 | TRBV29-1 | TGCAGCGTTGAAGATTACGACAGGGGGAACACTGAAGCTTTCTTT | CSVEDYDRGNTEAFF
few | TRBJ1-1 | TRBD1 | TRBV5-1 | TGCGCCAGCAGCCGCTTTGCCGGACAGGGGAACACTGAAGCTTTCTTT | CASSRFAGQGNTEAFF
few | TRBJ2-3 | - | TRBV14 | TGTGCCAGCAGCCAAGTCTACGACTCTCGGGGGACGCAGTATTTT | CASSQVYDSRGTQYF
- | TRBJ2-1 | TRBD2 | TRBV2 | TGTGCCGGAGGGGAGCGGGGGGTCTACAATGAGCAGTTCTTC | CAGGERGVYNEQFF
few | TRBJ1-4 | - | TRBV6-1 | TGTGCCAGTCGACCTCTTGCAACTAATGAAAAACTGTTTTTT | CASRPLATNEKLFF
- | TRBJ2-3 | TRBD1 | TRBV28 | TGTGCCAGCAGTTCCCCCGCACAGGGGGTTGGGAGGGATACGCAGTATTTT | CASSSPAQGVGRDTQYF
- | TRBJ2-7 | TRBD2 | TRBV13 | TGTGCCAGCAGGCGAATTAGCGGGACGACCTACGAGCAGTACTTC | CASRRISGTTYEQYF
- | TRBJ2-3 | - | TRBV7-9 | TGTGCCAGCCCCCCGTCTGTGGACTCTAGCACAGATACGCAGTATTTT | CASPPSVDSSTDTQYF
- | TRBJ1-1 | - | TRBV11-2 | TGTGCCAGCAGCCTGATGGGCGCAAGGGGAGAAGCTTTCTTT | CASSLMGARGEAFF
- | TRBJ2-2 | - | TRBV19 | TGTGCCAGTACAGTCGGGGACTCGAACACCGGGGAGCTGTTTTTT | CASTVGDSNTGELFF
- | TRBJ1-5 | TRBD1 | TRBV4-2 | TGTGCCAGCAGCCGCACGGGACAGGGAGGTCAGCCCCAGCATTTT | CASSRTGQGGQPQHF
- | TRBJ2-2 | - | TRBV11-2 | TGTGCCAGCAGTTTCTCAGGAGAGGTCGTCTCCGGGGAGCTGTTTTTT | CASSFSGEVVSGELFF
once | TRBJ1-6 | TRBD1 | TRBV28 | TGTGCCAGCAGGGGACAGGGGGCGGTTTCACCCCTCCACTTT | CASRGQGAVSPLHF
- | TRBJ2-2 | TRBD2 | TRBV2 | TGTGCCAGCAGTGTAGCGGGGGGGCACACCGGGGAGCTGTTTTTT | CASSVAGGHTGELFF
- | TRBJ1-1 | - | TRBV7-9 | TGTGCCAGCAGCTTAGAGGGCAGCATGAACACTGAAGCTTTCTTT | CASSLEGSMNTEAFF
- | TRBJ1-1 | - | TRBV29-1 | TGCAGCGTTCATCTCCGGGACAAAGGCACTGAAGCTTTCTTT | CSVHLRDKGTEAFF
once | TRBJ1-3 | - | TRBV5-4 | TGTGCCAGCAGTTCCGGGACAAGCAACTCTGGAAACACCATATATTTT | CASSSGTSNSGNTIYF
- | TRBJ1-4 | TRBD1 | TRBV27 | TGTGCCAGCAGACAGACAGGGGGATGGGGTGAAAAACTGTTTTTT | CASRQTGGWGEKLFF
- | TRBJ1-4 | TRBD1 | TRBV15 | TGTGCCACCAGCAGAGGGACAGGAATTAATGAAAAACTGTTTTTT | CATSRGTGINEKLFF
- | TRBJ1-1 | - | TRBV7-9 | TGTGCCAGCAGCTTAGCCCGCAGTAACACTGAAGCTTTCTTT | CASSLARSNTEAFF
- | TRBJ2-3 | - | TRBV12-5 | TGTGCTAGTGGTTTGTGGTCTAGCGGCACAGATACGCAGTATTTT | CASGLWSSGTDTQYF
- | TRBJ1-4 | - | TRBV27 | TGTGCCAGCAGTTTGTATGGATCTTCAAATGAAAAACTGTTTTTT | CASSLYGSSNEKLFF
- | TRBJ2-7 | TRBD2 | TRBV7-2 | TGTGCCAGCAGCTTAGAACTAGCGGGGTTTCGGGGATACGAGCAGTACTTC | CASSLELAGFRGYEQYF
- | TRBJ2-1 | - | TRBV7-2 | TGTGCCAGCAGCTCCACCGGGGGAGAGCAGTTCTTC | CASSSTGGEQFF
- | TRBJ1-6 | - | TRBV9 | TGTGCCAGCAGCGCCGCCGCAGATAATTCACCCCTCCACTTT | CASSAAADNSPLHF